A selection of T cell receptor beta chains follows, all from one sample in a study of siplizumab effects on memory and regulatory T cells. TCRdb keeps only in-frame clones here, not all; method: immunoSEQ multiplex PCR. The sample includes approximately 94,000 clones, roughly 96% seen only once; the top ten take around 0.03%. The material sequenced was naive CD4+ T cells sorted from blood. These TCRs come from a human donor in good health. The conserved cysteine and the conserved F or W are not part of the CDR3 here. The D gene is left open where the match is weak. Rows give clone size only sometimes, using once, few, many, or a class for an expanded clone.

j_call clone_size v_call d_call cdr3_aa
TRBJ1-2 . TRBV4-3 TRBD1 ASSQPGTGYGYT
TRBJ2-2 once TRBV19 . ASSPRTGELF
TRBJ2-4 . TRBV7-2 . ASSLVEGAKNIQY
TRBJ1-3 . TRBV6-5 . ASSFDSGNTIY
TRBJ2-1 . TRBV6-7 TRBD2 ASSTPLAGGYNEQF
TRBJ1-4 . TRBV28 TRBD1 ASRSGGDEKLF
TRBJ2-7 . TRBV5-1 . ASSFLQGGYEQY
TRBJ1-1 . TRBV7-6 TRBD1 ASSLDQRRTGRTEAF
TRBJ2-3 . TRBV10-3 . AISEAGQNPADTQY
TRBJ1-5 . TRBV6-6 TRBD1 ASTNRQGAPGQPQH
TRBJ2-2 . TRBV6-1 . ASSEAGTGLRTGELF
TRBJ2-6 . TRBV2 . ASNSGANVLT
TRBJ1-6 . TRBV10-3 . AIGLGSPRDNSPLH
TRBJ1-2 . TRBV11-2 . ASSSIRDGNYGYT
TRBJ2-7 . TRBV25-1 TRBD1 ASSVDRVSYEQY
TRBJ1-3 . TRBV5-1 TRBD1 ASSLADRTSGGNTIY
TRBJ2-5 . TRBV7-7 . ASSGGRQETQY
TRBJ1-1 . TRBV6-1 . ASSEKLGQLYHLNTEAF
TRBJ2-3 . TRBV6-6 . ASSYLGGTDTQY
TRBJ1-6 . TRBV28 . ASSPTSDRNSPLH
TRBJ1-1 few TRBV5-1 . ASSLDRDATEAF
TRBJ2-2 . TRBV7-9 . ASSSRLTNTGELF